A selection of T cell receptor beta chains follows, all from one sample in a study of T-cell reconstitution after alpha-beta-depleted transplantation in children. Via MiXCR, TCRdb re-called the PCR reads, giving one row per CDR3 protein. The repertoire has hundreds of thousands of distinct CDR3 sequences, 15% to 20% of them found once; the top ten carry roughly 27%. The sample here was PBMCs, mostly from graft donor cells, taken 360 days after TCRalphabeta/CD19-depleted stem cell transplant. The receptors derive from a boy under three years old who had a stem cell transplant for Wiskott-Aldrich syndrome, so the T cells may come from the graft donor. CDR3s include the opening cysteine and the closing phenylalanine or tryptophan. A D gene is named only where the DNA matches it firmly. Expanded clones get a size class; other rows say once, few or many, or leave the size out.

j_call	d_call	v_call	clone_size	cdr3_aa	cdr3_nt
TRBJ2-4	TRBD1	TRBV5-4	.	CASSVGQGGLRLAKNIQYF	TGTGCCAGCAGCGTGGGACAGGGGGGTTTACGCCTAGCCAAAAACATTCAGTACTTC
TRBJ2-7	.	TRBV29-1	.	CSVERGGTYEQYF	TGCAGCGTTGAGAGGGGGGGGACCTACGAGCAGTACTTC
TRBJ2-3	.	TRBV25-1	.	CASSPNRGLTDTQYF	TGTGCCAGCAGTCCGAACAGGGGACTAACAGATACGCAGTATTTT
TRBJ2-1	.	TRBV7-2	.	CASSLGWRPYNEQFF	TGTGCCAGCAGCTTAGGGTGGCGTCCCTACAATGAGCAGTTCTTC
TRBJ2-5	.	TRBV20-1	.	CSARGLQETQYF	TGCAGTGCTAGGGGACTGCAAGAGACCCAGTACTTC
TRBJ2-3	TRBD2	TRBV12-3/TRBV12-4	.	CASSLMVAGGPSTDTQYF	TGTGCCAGCAGTTTAATGGTAGCGGGGGGCCCCAGCACAGATACGCAGTATTTT
TRBJ2-7	TRBD1	TRBV7-9	few	CASSPLRTGRYEQYF	TGTGCCAGCAGCCCCCTCCGGACAGGGAGGTACGAGCAGTACTTC
TRBJ2-2	TRBD1	TRBV5-5	many	CASSRTGGTGELFF	TGTGCCAGCAGCAGGACAGGGGGCACCGGGGAGCTGTTTTTT
TRBJ2-5	.	TRBV10-3	few	CAIRDSQETQYF	TGTGCCATCAGGGACAGCCAAGAGACCCAGTACTTC
TRBJ2-7	.	TRBV28	few	CASSFSLPGYEQYF	TGTGCCAGCAGTTTTTCCCTCCCCGGCTACGAGCAGTACTTC
TRBJ2-3	.	TRBV29-1	many	CSDLRGDTQYF	TGCAGCGACCTCCGGGGGGATACGCAGTATTTT
TRBJ2-3	TRBD2	TRBV20-1	.	CSANDGGAADTQYF	TGCAGTGCTAATGACGGGGGGGCAGCAGATACGCAGTATTTT
TRBJ2-7	.	TRBV6-2/TRBV6-3	few	CASSYLQYYEQYF	TGTGCCAGCAGTTACTTACAGTACTACGAGCAGTACTTC
TRBJ2-2	TRBD1	TRBV24-1	.	CATSDLRQGERELFF	TGTGCCACCAGTGATTTGCGGCAGGGGGAGAGGGAGCTGTTTTTT
TRBJ2-3	TRBD1	TRBV27	few	CASSSGQGSDTQYF	TGTGCCAGCAGCTCCGGACAGGGGTCAGATACGCAGTATTTT
TRBJ2-2	.	TRBV24-1	many	CATSDADRLSTGELFF	TGTGCCACCAGTGATGCTGACAGGTTATCCACCGGGGAGCTGTTTTTT
TRBJ1-3	.	TRBV7-9	many	CASSSGFGNTIYF	TGTGCCAGCAGCTCAGGGTTTGGAAACACCATATATTTT
TRBJ2-5	TRBD2	TRBV20-1	.	CSALLAPRETQYF	TGCAGTGCCCTACTAGCGCCCCGGGAGACCCAGTACTTC
TRBJ2-5	.	TRBV5-1	.	CASSLGTVPETQYF	TGCGCCAGCAGCTTGGGGACTGTGCCGGAGACCCAGTACTTC
TRBJ2-7	.	TRBV6-2/TRBV6-3	few	CASSYSKGHTYEQYF	TGTGCCAGCAGTTACTCGAAGGGACATACCTACGAGCAGTACTTC
TRBJ2-3	.	TRBV6-5	.	CASSYLPTSTDTQYF	TGTGCCAGCAGTTACTTACCTACTAGCACAGATACGCAGTATTTT
TRBJ2-2	TRBD1	TRBV24-1	.	CATSDSRTGGGGELFF	TGTGCCACCAGTGATTCCCGGACAGGGGGCGGCGGGGAGCTGTTTTTT
TRBJ2-3	.	TRBV20-1	.	CRAGTSTDTQYF	TGCAGGGCCGGGACTAGCACAGATACGCAGTATTTT
TRBJ2-7	.	TRBV20-1	few	CSADPRDSYEQYF	TGCAGTGCCGACCCCCGGGACTCCTACGAGCAGTACTTC
TRBJ2-3	.	TRBV24-1	.	CATRGQLLTDTQYF	TGTGCCACAAGGGGACAACTCCTCACAGATACGCAGTATTTT
TRBJ1-5	.	TRBV4-1	few	CASSQDREHQPQHF	TGCGCCAGCAGCCAAGACAGGGAGCATCAGCCCCAGCATTTT
TRBJ2-7	.	TRBV10-3	many	CATRTGPYEQYF	TGTGCCACGCGGACTGGGCCCTACGAGCAGTACTTC
TRBJ1-2	.	TRBV7-2	.	CASRFTPGSGGYTF	TGTGCCAGCAGATTTACCCCAGGGTCTGGTGGCTACACCTTC
TRBJ2-2	.	TRBV12-3/TRBV12-4	.	CASSETPLGITGELFF	TGTGCCAGCAGCGAGACTCCCTTAGGGATAACTGGGGAGCTGTTTTTT
TRBJ2-5	.	TRBV18	.	CASSARQNQETQYF	TGTGCCAGCTCAGCGAGACAGAACCAAGAGACCCAGTACTTC
TRBJ1-1	.	TRBV24-1	once	CATRHPAYTEAFF	TGTGCCACTCGACACCCGGCATACACTGAAGCTTTCTTT
TRBJ2-2	.	TRBV11-2	few	CASSRSPRAQGQSGELFF	TGTGCCAGCAGTCGTAGTCCTAGGGCCCAGGGTCAGTCCGGGGAGCTGTTTTTT
TRBJ2-1	TRBD1	TRBV5-1	.	CASSMTGHEQFF	TGCGCCAGCAGCATGACAGGGCATGAGCAGTTCTTC
TRBJ2-1	.	TRBV5-1	few	CASSLDTNEQFF	TGCGCCAGCAGCTTGGACACCAATGAGCAGTTCTTC
TRBJ2-2	.	TRBV27	.	CASTPGLFTNTGELFF	TGTGCCAGCACCCCGGGACTTTTCACGAACACCGGGGAGCTGTTTTTT
TRBJ2-5	.	TRBV4-1	few	CASSQGATGTQETQYF	TGCGCCAGCAGCCAAGGGGCGACGGGGACCCAAGAGACCCAGTACTTC
TRBJ2-6	TRBD1	TRBV7-2	.	CASSSPTGTGWVLSGANVLTF	TGTGCCAGCAGCTCACCCACCGGGACAGGGTGGGTTTTATCTGGGGCCAACGTCCTGACTTTC
TRBJ2-2	.	TRBV6-5	.	CASSYSLISNTGELFF	TGTGCCAGCAGTTACTCTTTGATATCGAACACCGGGGAGCTGTTTTTT
TRBJ2-7	.	TRBV20-1	.	CSAGTMGISYEQYF	TGCAGTGCTGGTACAATGGGGATCTCCTACGAGCAGTACTTC
TRBJ2-7	TRBD2	TRBV4-2	few	CASSLGQSRLAYYEQYF	TGTGCCAGCAGCCTAGGACAATCTAGACTAGCATACTACGAGCAGTACTTC
TRBJ2-5	.	TRBV12-3/TRBV12-4	.	CASSRGGTAQETQYF	TGTGCCAGCAGTAGGGGGGGGACAGCACAAGAGACCCAGTACTTC
TRBJ2-5	.	TRBV11-2	.	CASSLGPVRETQYF	TGTGCCAGCAGCTTAGGGCCGGTCCGAGAGACCCAGTACTTC
TRBJ2-1	.	TRBV5-1	few	CASSLEPHGMNEQFF	TGCGCCAGCAGCTTGGAACCCCATGGGATGAATGAGCAGTTCTTC
TRBJ2-5	TRBD2	TRBV12-3/TRBV12-4	few	CASLSGNGETQYF	TGTGCCAGCCTAAGCGGGAATGGAGAGACCCAGTACTTC
TRBJ2-3	.	TRBV21-1	.	CASSNGGQAIGDTQYF	TGTGCCAGCAGCAATGGGGGGCAGGCCATCGGAGATACGCAGTATTTT